A single sample is the source of the 27 T cell receptor beta chains below, sequenced in a study of shared clonotypes between healthy human individuals. Measured with immunoSEQ multiplex PCR; TCRdb has only the in-frame clones, and not every one. In the table there are roughly 1 million clones, under 80% of which are singletons. Material for sequencing was memory CD4+ T cells sorted from blood. The subset here: CD45RA-negative fraction. The receptors were sampled from a man aged 18 to 35 in good health.

The chain uses TRBV11-2 and TRBJ1-1; 12 nucleotides match TRBD1. The CDR3 covers 17 residues. Germline CDR1 reads SGHAT; CDR2 reads FQNNGV. V shed 1 base and J 4 bases; nucleotides not matched to a gene: 7. The CDR3 is CASSLAGQGAWVTEAFF. The CDR3 nucleotides are TGTGCCAGCAGCTTAGCGGGACAGGGGGCATGGGTCACTGAAGCTTTCTTT.

The CDR3 protein is CASRQGVSGNTIYF. Here the CDR3 DNA reads TGTGCCAGCAGACAGGGGGTATCAGGAAACACCATATATTTT. This chain joins TRBV6-5 and TRBJ1-3; 8 nucleotides agree with TRBD1. Trimming at V came to 6 bases and at J to 4 bases, leaving 5 bases not matched to a gene. Germline V CDR1 and CDR2: MNHEY, SVGAGI. CDR3 size: 14 residues.

This clone was counted between two and nine times. This chain joins TRBV5-7 and TRBJ1-2; tentative D call: TRBD1 (5 bases). TRBV5-7 is treated as an ORF (open reading frame) with a function not yet certain. The germline V and J ends were trimmed by 0 bases and 2 bases, with 8 bases remaining between them. This CDR3 has 14 amino acids. CDR3 nucleotide sequence: TGTGCCAGCAGCTTGGGGGGCCGCAACTATGGCTACACCTTC. Its translation is CASSLGGRNYGYTF.

The chain recombines TRBV7-8 with TRBJ2-5, with 9 bases matching TRBD1. Losses at the gene ends were 8 bases for V and 4 bases for J; bases not matched to a gene: 5. The CDR3 contains 13 residues. Looked up from germline, CDR1 is SGHVS and CDR2 is FQNEAQ. CDR3 coding DNA: TGTGCCAGCGCTGGGACAGGGAGAGAGACCCAGTACTTC. It specifies CASAGTGRETQYF.

V is TRBV9 and J is TRBJ2-6, with D hard to call. This CDR3 is 15 amino acids long. Germline V lookup: CDR1 SGDLS, CDR2 YYNGEE. Trimming left V 0 bases short and J 3 bases short, with 7 bases between. The CDR3 coding sequence is TGTGCCAGCAGCGTAGACTATTTTGGGGCCAACGTCCTGACTTTC. Its protein is CASSVDYFGANVLTF.

The genes are TRBV6-6 and TRBJ1-2; D might be TRBD1 (6 bases). The CDR3 consists of 13 residues. The germline CDR1 and CDR2 sequences are MNHNY and SVGAGI (reference sequence). The V end was cut by 6 bases, the J end by 7 bases, with 15 bases between. The DNA for the CDR3 is TGTGCCAGCAGCCCCAAGGGGGAGGGTGGCTACACCTTC. Translation gives CASSPKGEGGYTF.

V is TRBV30 and J is TRBJ2-6; D call uncertain. The germline V gene encodes CDR1 GTSNPN and CDR2 SVGIG (reference sequence). The CDR3 extends over 15 amino acids. The V end lost 2 bases, the J end lost 4 bases, and 12 bases lay between the germline ends. DNA for the CDR3: TGTGCCTGGAGTATGGCCCTCGCAGGGGCCAACGTCCTGACTTTC. Translating it yields CAWSMALAGANVLTF.

The rearrangement links TRBV5-1 to TRBJ2-1; the D gene is possibly TRBD1 (6 bases). This CDR3 comprises 16 residues. The V end was cut by 4 bases, the J end by 6 bases, with 20 bases between. The V gene's germline CDR1 is SGHRS and CDR2 YFSETQ. CDR3 bases: TGCGCCAGCAGCGGCGATGGAATCGACAGGCCCAATGAGCAGTTCTTC. This codes for CASSGDGIDRPNEQFF.

V usage is TRBV5-5 and J usage is TRBJ1-1; D remains unclear. This CDR3 is built from 15 residues. Germline CDR1 is SGHKS and CDR2 is YYEKEE (reference sequence). Trimming removed 6 bases from V and 1 base from J, with 16 bases in between. This CDR3 is CASMARTLSNTEAFF. In DNA, the CDR3 is TGTGCCAGCATGGCGAGGACGTTATCGAACACTGAAGCTTTCTTT.

Only one count was recorded for this clone. The chain carries TRBV30 and TRBJ2-6, with D tentatively TRBD1 or TRBD2 (5 bases each). V was trimmed by 2 bases and J by 0 bases, leaving 11 bases between them. The CDR3 extends over 16 amino acids. The V gene's germline CDR1 is GTSNPN and CDR2 SVGIG (reference sequence). The CDR3 nucleotides read TGTGCCTGGAGTTCAACCGGGGCCTCTGGGGCCAACGTCCTGACTTTC. The encoded protein is CAWSSTGASGANVLTF.

The rearrangement links TRBV5-1 to TRBJ2-5; D is possibly TRBD2 (5 bases). The CDR3 has 14 amino acids. The V gene lost 4 bases and the J gene lost 1 base, with 11 bases spanning the gap. Germline loops: CDR1 SGHRS, CDR2 YFSETQ. CDR3 region: CASSPGRAQETQYF. CDR3 bases: TGCGCCAGCAGCCCCGGGCGGGCCCAAGAGACCCAGTACTTC.

This clone was observed a few times. The rearrangement links TRBV7-9 to TRBJ1-4; D remains unclear. The V end was cut by 8 bases, the J end by 8 bases, with 12 bases between. In germline, CDR1 is SEHNR, CDR2 FQNEAQ (reference sequence). The CDR3 is 12 residues long. The CDR3 protein is CASGRLKEKLFF. CDR3 sequence (DNA): TGTGCCAGCGGCAGGCTTAAGGAAAAACTGTTTTTT.

The V and J genes are TRBV27 and TRBJ1-6; TRBD1 matches at 8 bases. CDR3 length: 15 residues. Germline V gene sequence: CDR1 MNHEY, CDR2 SMNVEV (reference sequence). Germline trimming cut 4 bases from V and 6 bases from J; bases unmatched to any gene: 5. CDR3 region: CASSSSGQGNSPLHF. In nucleotides, the CDR3 is TGTGCCAGCAGTTCTTCCGGACAGGGTAATTCACCCCTCCACTTT.

This chain links TRBV5-1 with TRBJ2-2; a possible D gene is TRBD2 (6 bases). Looked up from germline, CDR1 is SGHRS and CDR2 is YFSETQ. The CDR3 runs 13 residues. V lost 3 bases, J lost 5 bases, and 8 bases lay in between. The CDR3 here is CASSSRGTGELFF. DNA of the CDR3: TGCGCCAGCAGCTCCCGGGGGACCGGGGAGCTGTTTTTT.

V is TRBV10-1 and J is TRBJ1-1, with D tentatively TRBD1 (6 bases). Germline lookup yields CDR1 WNHNN and CDR2 SYGVQD (reference sequence). Trimming cost V 4 bases and J 1 base, with 10 bases left between them. The length of the CDR3 is 14 residues. The chain's CDR3 is CASSAGTTNTEAFF. CDR3 bases: TGCGCCAGCAGTGCCGGGACAACGAACACTGAAGCTTTCTTT.

This chain connects TRBV9 to TRBJ2-3, with 10 bases that match TRBD2. The CDR3 sequence is 15 residues long. The germline V gene encodes CDR1 SGDLS and CDR2 YYNGEE. V lost 4 bases to trimming and J lost 6 bases; unmatched junction nucleotides: 8. The CDR3 sequence is CASSTEAGGRDTQYF. Here the CDR3 DNA reads TGTGCCAGCAGCACAGAAGCGGGAGGGCGGGATACGCAGTATTTT. The whole variable domain, filled in from reference TRBV9 and TRBJ2-3, reads DSGVTQTPKHLITATGQRVTLRCSPRSGDLSVYWYQQSLDQGLQFLIQYYNGEERAKGNILERFSAQQFPDLHSELNLSSLELGDSALYFCASSTEAGGRDTQYFGPGTRLTVL.

The V call is TRBV11-2, the J call TRBJ1-4; a weak D match, TRBD1 (5 bases). The CDR3 totals 18 residues. From germline, CDR1 is SGHAT and CDR2 FQNNGV. Trimming removed 8 bases from V and 0 bases from J, with 22 bases in between. CDR3 sequence: CASSSARGGVATNEKLFF. DNA for the CDR3: TGTGCCAGCTCTAGCGCGCGGGGGGGAGTTGCAACTAATGAAAAACTGTTTTTT.

The V call is TRBV18, the J call TRBJ1-1, with TRBD1 matching 7 bases. V shed 5 bases, J shed 2 bases, and the junction held 8 bases outside the gene matches. This CDR3 is 15 amino acids long. Germline CDR1 KGHSH, CDR2 LQKENI. For the CDR3, the DNA is TGTGCCAGCTCATCCCTCGGGACAGCCAACACTGAAGCTTTCTTT. Its protein product is CASSSLGTANTEAFF.

This chain links TRBV27 with TRBJ1-1; D may be TRBD1 (5 bases). The germline CDR1 and CDR2 sequences are MNHEY and SMNVEV (reference sequence). The CDR3 extends over 16 amino acids. V was trimmed by 4 bases and J by 0 bases, leaving 15 bases between them. The CDR3 sequence: CASSWFAGTLNTEAFF. CDR3 DNA sequence: TGTGCCAGCAGTTGGTTCGCAGGGACTCTGAACACTGAAGCTTTCTTT.

The chain carries TRBV11-1 and TRBJ1-1; D remains unclear. The germline V gene encodes CDR1 SGHAT and CDR2 FQDESV (reference sequence). The ends were cut back, 1 base at V and 5 bases at J, with 11 bases in the middle. This CDR3 has 14 residues. The chain's CDR3 is CASSLGRISTEAFF. The CDR3 nucleotides are TGTGCCAGCAGCTTAGGACGGATTTCGACTGAAGCTTTCTTT.

The chain employs TRBV2 and TRBJ1-1; tentatively, D is TRBD1 (5 bases). The CDR3 extends over 14 amino acids. V shed 1 base and J shed 3 bases, with 9 bases lying between them. Germline V gene lookup returns CDR1 SNHLY and CDR2 FYNNEI. CDR3 DNA: TGTGCCAGCAGTGAAGACGGGGGGGACACTGAAGCTTTCTTT. Its protein is CASSEDGGDTEAFF.

The rearrangement links TRBV5-1 to TRBJ2-7; D is perhaps TRBD1 (5 bases). Trimming pared 5 bases from V and 5 bases from J, leaving 20 bases between. Germline CDR1 and CDR2: SGHRS and YFSETQ. The CDR3 is made up of 15 amino acids. CDR3 amino acids: CASRSQGGHLDEQYF. Written as DNA, the CDR3 is TGCGCCAGCAGATCCCAGGGCGGCCACCTGGACGAGCAGTACTTC. The variable domain in full, completed from reference TRBV5-1 and TRBJ2-7, reads KAGVTQTPRYLIKTRGQQVTLSCSPISGHRSVSWYQQTPGQGLQFLFEYFSETQRNKGNFPGRFSGRQFSNSRSEMNVSTLELGDSALYLCASRSQGGHLDEQYFGPGTRLTVT.

V is TRBV18 and J is TRBJ1-2; D gene unclear. This CDR3 has 17 amino acids. CDR1 is KGHSH, CDR2 LQKENI, per germline. Trimming took off 3 bases at V and 0 bases at J, with 17 bases between the two ends. CDR3 in amino acids: CASSPGQLINTNYGYTF. In DNA form, the CDR3 reads TGTGCCAGCTCACCTGGGCAACTTATCAACACTAACTATGGCTACACCTTC.

Notes on this clone: Other DNA sequences in the sample encode the same CDR3. The V gene is TRBV6-1, the J gene TRBJ2-7, with 7 bases aligning to TRBD1. The V and J ends lost 0 bases and 6 bases, in that order; junction bases with no gene match: 5. Per germline, CDR1 MNHNS and CDR2 SASEGT. CDR3 size: 14 residues. CDR3 residues: CASSEAGGKGEQYF. The CDR3 nucleotides read TGTGCCAGCAGTGAAGCAGGGGGCAAGGGCGAGCAGTACTTC.

The J gene is TRBJ1-4, the V gene TRBV7-9, with 7 nucleotides matching TRBD1. CDR1 is SEHNR and CDR2 is FQNEAQ in the germline V gene (reference sequence). This CDR3 has 16 amino acids. V dropped 1 base and J dropped 3; count of bases not matched to a gene: 5. The CDR3 DNA reads as TGTGCCAGCAGCTTAGGAGACAGGGCTCCTAATGAAAAACTGTTTTTT. Protein: CASSLGDRAPNEKLFF.

This clone was seen at least ten times. DNA of the CDR3: TGTGCCAGCAGTGGGGAGAGCAATCAGCCCCAGCATTTT. Protein: CASSGESNQPQHF. The V call is TRBV2, the J call TRBJ1-5; D is uncertain. CDR1 is SNHLY, CDR2 FYNNEI, per germline. Deletions cut 4 bases from V and 1 base from J, with 5 bases between. The CDR3 covers 13 residues. The full variable domain, in which reference TRBV2 and TRBJ1-5 provide the parts outside the CDR3, is EPEVTQTPSHQVTQMGQEVILRCVPISNHLYFYWYRQILGQKVEFLVSFYNNEISEKSEIFDDQFSVERPDGSNFTLKIRSTKLEDSAMYFCASSGESNQPQHFGDGTRLSIL.

The genes are TRBV7-3 and TRBJ2-5, with 8 bases identical to TRBD2. CDR1 and CDR2 from the germline V gene are SGHTA and FQGTGA. The CDR3 length is 15 residues. V shed 5 bases and J 5 bases; nucleotides not matched to a gene: 10. The CDR3 DNA is TGTGCCAGCAGCCCGATCGGGGGGGCCCAGGAGACCCAGTACTTC. Translating it yields CASSPIGGAQETQYF.